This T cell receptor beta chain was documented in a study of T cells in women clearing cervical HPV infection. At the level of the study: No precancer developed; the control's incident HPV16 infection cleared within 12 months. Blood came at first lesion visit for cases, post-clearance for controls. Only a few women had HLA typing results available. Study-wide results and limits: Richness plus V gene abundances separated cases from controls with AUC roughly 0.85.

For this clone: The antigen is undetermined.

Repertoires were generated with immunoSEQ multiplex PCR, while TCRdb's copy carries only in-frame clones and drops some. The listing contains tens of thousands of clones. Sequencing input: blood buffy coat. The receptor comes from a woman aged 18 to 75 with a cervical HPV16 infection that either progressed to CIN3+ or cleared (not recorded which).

CDR3 bases read: TGTGCCTGGAACCGGGACAGGGAATCTGGGGAG. Its protein is CAWNRDRESGE. The whole CDR3 region reads CAWNRDRESGELFF. The gene calls are TRBV30 and TRBJ2-2; 9 bases fit TRBD1. The read halts 3 residues ahead of the CDR3 end, with the missing end drawn from the germline J gene. There are 14 residues in the CDR3. Looked up from germline, CDR1 is GTSNPN and CDR2 is SVGIG (reference sequence). The V segment lost 4 bases and the J segment 8 bases; nucleotides outside the gene matches: 8. Drawing the rest from reference TRBV30 and TRBJ2-2, the complete variable domain is SQTIHQWPATLVQPVGSPLSLECTVEGTSNPNLYWYRQAAGRGLQLLFYSVGIGQISSEVPQNLSASRPQDRQFILSSKKLLLSDSGFYLCAWNRDRESGELFFGEGSRLTVL.